One and the same sample provided the 27 T cell receptor beta chains below, sequenced in a study of blood T cell repertoires in COVID-19. Using immunoSEQ multiplex PCR, the repertoire was profiled, and TCRdb retains in-frame clones only, with some absent. This sample carries some 150,000 clones, 75% to 95% of them seen once, and the ten largest clones take less than 0.6%. Sequencing was performed on peripheral blood. These receptors all stem from a man aged 50-60 years with acute or convalescent COVID-19.

The chain couples TRBV29-1 to TRBJ2-7, with D possibly being TRBD2 (5 bases). CDR1 is SQVTM and CDR2 is ANQGSEA in the germline V gene. This CDR3 has 13 residues. V lost 7 bases and J lost 0, with 13 bases in between. CDR3 sequence reads: CSALAAGSYEQYV. DNA of the CDR3: TGCAGCGCCCTCGCCGCGGGCTCCTACGAGCAGTACGTC.

This sequence joins TRBV6-2 or TRBV6-3 and TRBJ2-7; weak D call: TRBD2 (5 bases). Trimming left V 4 bases short and J 6 bases short, with 13 bases between. The germline gives CDR1 MNHEY, CDR2 SVGEGT. The CDR3 runs to 13 residues. In nucleotides, the CDR3 is TGTGCCAGCAGTTCGGGAAGGGTAGCCGAGCAGTACGTC. Its protein product is CASSSGRVAEQYV.

This chain joins TRBV7-8 and TRBJ1-2; possibly TRBD1 for D (6 bases). Trimming removed 1 base from V and 7 bases from J, with 19 bases in between. The germline gives CDR1 SGHVS, CDR2 FQNEAQ. There are 16 residues in the CDR3. DNA of the CDR3: TGTGCCAGCAGCTTAGGCCTATTACAGGGTAGGGGTGGCTACACCTTC. Protein: CASSLGLLQGRGGYTF.

V is TRBV5-8 and J is TRBJ1-1; D is possibly TRBD1 (5 bases). The CDR3 sequence is 13 residues long. Trimming took 3 bases from V and 5 from J, leaving 11 bases between them. Germline V CDR1 and CDR2: SGHTS, YDEGEE. The CDR3 here is CASSWGLETEAFF. In DNA, the CDR3 is TGTGCCAGCAGCTGGGGACTTGAAACTGAAGCTTTCTTT. Complete variable domain (other parts from reference TRBV5-8 and TRBJ1-1): EAGVTQSPTHLIKTRGQQATLRCSPISGHTSVYWYQQALGLGLQFLLWYDEGEERNRGNFPPRFSGRQFPNYSSELNVNALELEDSALYLCASSWGLETEAFFGQGTRLTVV.

This clone was detected once. The chain joins TRBV28 to TRBJ2-3; 9 nucleotides agree with TRBD2. CDR1 is MDHEN and CDR2 is SYDVKM in the germline V gene. CDR3 length equals 17 residues. V was clipped by 4 bases and J by 2 bases; unmatched bases: 10. CDR3 bases: TGTGCCAGCAGTTCCCTCCCGCGGGGGGGATACACAGATACGCAGTATTTT. Residues: CASSSLPRGGYTDTQYF.

The chain recombines TRBV27 with TRBJ1-1; TRBD1 matches 11 bases. The CDR3 has 16 residues. V lost 7 bases, J lost 3 bases, and 10 bases stayed unmatched. Per the germline V gene, CDR1 is MNHEY and CDR2 is SMNVEV (reference sequence). CDR3 region: CASNSGQGAVDTEAFF. CDR3 DNA: TGTGCCAGCAACTCTGGACAGGGGGCCGTGGACACTGAAGCTTTCTTT.

The gene calls are TRBV7-9 and TRBJ2-1, with 8 bases that match TRBD2. Germline loops: CDR1 SEHNR, CDR2 FQNEAQ (reference sequence). The CDR3 totals 15 residues. V was clipped by 6 bases and J by 6 bases; unmatched bases: 10. The CDR3 coding sequence is TGTGCCAGCAGACGAAGTAGCGGGGCCTTCAATGAGCAGTTCTTC. It specifies CASRRSSGAFNEQFF.

The CDR3: CATSDSGRAGVSYEQYF. In nucleotides, the CDR3 is TGTGCCACCAGTGATTCCGGGAGGGCGGGAGTATCCTACGAGCAGTACTTC. This chain uses TRBV24-1 with TRBJ2-7, with TRBD2 identical over 8 bases. The CDR3 loop spans 17 amino acids. Germline lookup yields CDR1 KGHDR and CDR2 SFDVKD. J was trimmed by 1 base and V by 2 bases; bases with no gene match: 9.

V usage is TRBV9 and J usage is TRBJ2-2, with 7 bases identical to TRBD1. This CDR3 is built from 15 residues. The germline V gene has CDR1 SGDLS and CDR2 YYNGEE. V lost 0 bases, J lost 5 bases, and 4 bases stayed unmatched. CDR3 sequence reads: CASSVEGTETGELFF. The CDR3 DNA follows: TGTGCCAGCAGCGTAGAGGGGACAGAAACCGGGGAGCTGTTTTTT.

The chain joins TRBV4-3 to TRBJ1-6, with D hard to call. The CDR3 consists of 17 residues. Germline loops: CDR1 LGHNA, CDR2 YSLEER. V dropped 0 bases and J dropped 4 bases, with 13 bases sitting between them. CDR3 nucleotide sequence: TGCGCCAGCAGCCAAGAGTTGACATCGGCTTATAATTCACCCCTCCACTTT. This translates into CASSQELTSAYNSPLHF.

This sequence joins TRBV18 and TRBJ1-3; D possibly corresponds to TRBD1 (5 bases). Germline V gene data show CDR1 as KGHSH and CDR2 as LQKENI. Trimming pared 4 bases from V and 0 bases from J, leaving 10 bases between. This CDR3 has 15 amino acids. The CDR3 DNA reads as TGTGCCAGCTCACTTATGGGGCACTCTGGAAACACCATATATTTT. It translates to CASSLMGHSGNTIYF. The whole variable domain, filled in from reference TRBV18 and TRBJ1-3, reads NAGVMQNPRHLVRRRGQEARLRCSPMKGHSHVYWYRQLPEEGLKFMVYLQKENIIDESGMPKERFSAEFPKEGPSILRIQQVVRGDSAAYFCASSLMGHSGNTIYFGEGSWLTVV.

The chain links TRBV6-5 to TRBJ2-7; 8 positions match TRBD2. V lost 2 bases to trimming and J lost 3 bases; unmatched junction nucleotides: 9. The CDR3 sequence is 16 residues long. Germline V gene data show CDR1 as MNHEY and CDR2 as SVGAGI. The CDR3 DNA reads TGTGCCAGCAGTTACACGGGAGTAGCGGGAATCTACGAGCAGTACTTC. Amino acids: CASSYTGVAGIYEQYF.

The chain has TRBV18 and TRBJ1-2, with TRBD1 matching 7 bases. V shed 3 bases, J shed 7 bases, and the junction held 8 bases outside the gene matches. Germline V gene sequence: CDR1 KGHSH, CDR2 LQKENI. This CDR3 comprises 14 residues. The CDR3 loop reads CASSPDREVGGYTF. The CDR3 DNA follows: TGTGCCAGCTCACCCGACAGGGAAGTGGGTGGCTACACCTTC.

The CDR3 DNA sequence: TGTGCCAGCAGTTTCGGTCCCGGAGCCACTGAAGCTTTCTTT. Its translation is CASSFGPGATEAFF. The chain carries TRBV28 and TRBJ1-1; D is unresolved. Germline CDR1 reads MDHEN; CDR2 reads SYDVKM. Trimming took 3 bases from V and 4 from J, leaving 12 bases between them. The CDR3 consists of 14 residues.

This clone was observed once. This chain uses TRBV21-1 with TRBJ2-6; the D call of TRBD1 is as the table states it, not checked on the DNA. TRBV21-1 is tagged as a pseudogene. The CDR3 is 17 residues long. The CDR3: CASLWDRYNSGANVLTF. In DNA form, the CDR3 reads TGTGCCAGCTTGTGGGACAGGTACAACTCTGGGGCCAACGTCCTGACTTTC.

The CDR3 loop reads CASSMKNRDNEAFF. In DNA, the CDR3 is TGTGCCAGCAGCATGAAAAACCGGGACAATGAAGCTTTCTTT. V gene TRBV6-5 combines with J gene TRBJ1-1, with D possibly being TRBD1 (6 bases). CDR1 MNHEY and CDR2 SVGAGI come from the germline V gene. This CDR3 has 14 residues. Trimming removed 6 bases at V and 7 bases at J, with 18 bases between.

The chain employs TRBV7-2 and TRBJ2-1; 13 bases agree with TRBD2. CDR1 is SGHTA and CDR2 is FQGNSA in the germline V gene. Trimming took 7 bases from V and 7 from J; bases not matched to a gene: 1. CDR3 length equals 13 residues. The CDR3 DNA follows: TGTGCCAGCAAACTAGCGGGGGGGAATGAGCAGTTCTTC. It is translated as CASKLAGGNEQFF.

The chain recombines TRBV6-5 with TRBJ1-6; 8 bases line up with TRBD1. This CDR3 comprises 16 residues. V was pared by 2 bases and J by 8 bases, with 8 bases of the junction left unmatched. CDR1 and CDR2 (germline): MNHEY, SVGAGI. The CDR3 DNA reads TGTGCCAGCAGTTACGTATTGCGGGACAGGCATTCACCCCTCCACTTT. Protein product: CASSYVLRDRHSPLHF.

The rearrangement joins TRBV7-2 to TRBJ2-5; TRBD1 matches at 8 bases. Losses at the gene ends were 3 bases for V and 2 bases for J; bases not matched to a gene: 8. The CDR3 spans 16 residues. Germline CDR1 SGHTA, CDR2 FQGNSA. CDR3 loop: CASSLALGTGQETQYF. The DNA for the CDR3 is TGTGCCAGCAGCTTGGCCCTCGGGACAGGACAAGAGACCCAGTACTTC.

This clone was found once. The chain joins TRBV5-5 to TRBJ1-1; D gene uncertain. The germline V gene encodes CDR1 SGHKS and CDR2 YYEKEE (reference sequence). The CDR3 length is 11 residues. V was clipped by 4 bases and J by 1 base, with 2 bases between them. The CDR3: CASSQNTEAFF. DNA for the CDR3: TGTGCCAGCAGCCAGAACACTGAAGCTTTCTTT.

The V and J genes are TRBV9 and TRBJ1-4; D is perhaps TRBD1 (6 bases). V lost 2 bases, J lost 7 bases, and 12 bases lay in between. The CDR3 has 14 residues. The germline gives CDR1 SGDLS, CDR2 YYNGEE. In DNA form, the CDR3 reads TGTGCCAGCAGCGTCAACAGGGAGGGTGAAAAACTGTTTTTT. It specifies CASSVNREGEKLFF.

This rearrangement joins TRBV6-1 to TRBJ2-5; unclear D gene. CDR1 and CDR2 (germline): MNHNS, SASEGT. The CDR3 is made up of 14 amino acids. Deletions cut 1 base from V and 0 bases from J, with 6 bases between. The CDR3 DNA is TGTGCCAGCAGTGAAGGGCCGTACCAAGAGACCCAGTACTTC. Protein sequence: CASSEGPYQETQYF.

DNA of the CDR3: TGTGCCAGCTCACAGGGACAGGAGGGATTGGAGGGCTACACCTTC. Protein sequence: CASSQGQEGLEGYTF. V and J are TRBV18 and TRBJ1-2; TRBD1 matches 8 bases. V lost 4 bases to trimming and J lost 8 bases; unmatched junction nucleotides: 12. Per germline, CDR1 KGHSH and CDR2 LQKENI. This CDR3 is built from 15 residues. Full variable domain (outside the CDR3, taken from reference TRBV18 and TRBJ1-2): NAGVMQNPRHLVRRRGQEARLRCSPMKGHSHVYWYRQLPEEGLKFMVYLQKENIIDESGMPKERFSAEFPKEGPSILRIQQVVRGDSAAYFCASSQGQEGLEGYTFGSGTRLTVV.

In DNA, the CDR3 is TGTGCCAGCGCGGCAAAAGAGCAGTTCTTC. This sequence encodes CASAAKEQFF. This chain links TRBV12-3 or TRBV12-4 with TRBJ2-1; no clear D gene. Trimming took 8 bases from V and 10 from J, leaving 9 bases between them. CDR3 length equals 10 residues.

The chain combines TRBV6-5 with TRBJ1-1; 7 bases align to TRBD1. J gave up 3 bases and V 6 bases, and 4 bases lay outside the gene matches. The CDR3 contains 13 residues. Germline values: CDR1 MNHEY, CDR2 SVGAGI. The CDR3 DNA is TGTGCCAGCAGACTTCAGGGGGACACTGAAGCTTTCTTT. Its protein product is CASRLQGDTEAFF.

The chain employs TRBV30 and TRBJ2-3; 13 bases line up with TRBD2. The CDR3 is 16 residues long. Germline CDR1 and CDR2: GTSNPN and SVGIG (reference sequence). The ends lost 0 bases at V and 4 bases at J; junction bases unmatched: 4. The CDR3 DNA reads TGTGCCTGGAGTGTTTTCACTAGCGGGGGGGCAGATACGCAGTATTTT. This encodes CAWSVFTSGGADTQYF. The full variable domain, its missing parts supplied by reference TRBV30 and TRBJ2-3, is SQTIHQWPATLVQPVGSPLSLECTVEGTSNPNLYWYRQAAGRGLQLLFYSVGIGQISSEVPQNLSASRPQDRQFILSSKKLLLSDSGFYLCAWSVFTSGGADTQYFGPGTRLTVL.

The V gene is TRBV5-1, the J gene TRBJ2-1; TRBD1 matches 8 bases. The trim removed 0 bases at V and 3 bases at J, leaving 5 bases unmatched. This CDR3 is built from 16 residues. Per the germline V gene, CDR1 is SGHRS and CDR2 is YFSETQ. CDR3 bases: TGCGCCAGCAGCTTGGGGACAGGGTCCGACTACAATGAGCAGTTCTTC. Protein product: CASSLGTGSDYNEQFF.